The clone carrying this T cell receptor beta chain was seen only once. As yet, its antigen is unknown. The data are from a study of vaccination and CD4 T cells after COVID-19. About the study: The authors gave control cultures a CEFX pool, an HIV-1 Nef pool, or no peptide.

CDR3 length: 12 residues. After removal of 4 bases from V and 5 bases from J, the junction contained 2 bases not matched to a gene. Germline V gives CDR1 MNHNS, CDR2 SASEGT. The treatment here: roughly ten-day PBMC culture with coronavirus spike peptide pools or control peptides (ViraFEST assay). Harvesting of the unexposed donor's CD4+ T cells predated the COVID-19 pandemic (2011-2018). Sequenced with the Oncomine TCR Beta short-read assay was DNA taken from cultured CD4+ T cells. Extraction of genomic DNA was performed on cultured CD4+ T cells. TCRdb itself ran the PCR reads through MiXCR, one entry per CDR3 protein. The repertoire holds thousands of distinct CDR3 sequences, with approximately 35% as singletons.

The source material was CD4+ T cells from blood, cultured in vitro. The receptor was isolated from a human donor in good health. This rearrangement joins TRBV6-1 to TRBJ2-7; 7 bases are a match to TRBD1. In DNA form, the CDR3 reads TGTGCCAGCAGTGGACAGGGCCACGAGCAGTACTTC. Its translation: CASSGQGHEQYF.